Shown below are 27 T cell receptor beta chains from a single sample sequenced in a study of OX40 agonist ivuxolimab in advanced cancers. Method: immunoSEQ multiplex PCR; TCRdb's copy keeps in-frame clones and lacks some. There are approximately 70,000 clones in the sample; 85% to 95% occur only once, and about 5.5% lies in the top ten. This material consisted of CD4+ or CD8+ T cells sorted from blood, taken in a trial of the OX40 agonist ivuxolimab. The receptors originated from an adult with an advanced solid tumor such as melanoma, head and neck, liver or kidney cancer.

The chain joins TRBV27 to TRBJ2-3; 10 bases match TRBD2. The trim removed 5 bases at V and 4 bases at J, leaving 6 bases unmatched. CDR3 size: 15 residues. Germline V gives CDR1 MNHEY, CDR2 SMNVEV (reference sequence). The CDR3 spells CASSPLAGDPDTQYF. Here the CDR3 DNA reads TGTGCCAGCAGTCCCCTAGCGGGAGACCCAGATACGCAGTATTTT.

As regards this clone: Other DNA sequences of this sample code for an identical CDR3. The CDR3 reads CASSLGGNTEAFF. The CDR3 DNA reads as TGTGCCAGCAGTTTGGGGGGTAACACTGAAGCTTTCTTT. The rearrangement joins TRBV27 to TRBJ1-1, with TRBD1 as a possible D gene (5 bases). The germline V and J ends were trimmed by 3 bases and 2 bases, with 7 bases remaining between them. The CDR3 is made up of 13 amino acids. Germline lookup yields CDR1 MNHEY and CDR2 SMNVEV (reference sequence).

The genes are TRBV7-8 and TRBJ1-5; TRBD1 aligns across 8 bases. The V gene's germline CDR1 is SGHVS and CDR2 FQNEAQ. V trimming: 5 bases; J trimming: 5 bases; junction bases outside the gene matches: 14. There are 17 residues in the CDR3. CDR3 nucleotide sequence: TGTGCCAGCAGCCGACTTGGACAGGGAAATATAGATCAGCCCCAGCATTTT. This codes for CASSRLGQGNIDQPQHF.

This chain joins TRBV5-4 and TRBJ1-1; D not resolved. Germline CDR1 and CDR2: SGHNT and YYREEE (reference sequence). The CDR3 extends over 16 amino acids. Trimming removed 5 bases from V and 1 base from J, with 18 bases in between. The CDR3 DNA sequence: TGTGCCAGCAGTCCTGCCCCCAACAGAGGGAACACTGAAGCTTTCTTT. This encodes CASSPAPNRGNTEAFF.

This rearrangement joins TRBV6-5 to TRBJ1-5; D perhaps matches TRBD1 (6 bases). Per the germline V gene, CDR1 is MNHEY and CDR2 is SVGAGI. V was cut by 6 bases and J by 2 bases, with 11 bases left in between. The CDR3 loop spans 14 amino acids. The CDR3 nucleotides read TGTGCCAGCAGCCGACAGGTAGGCAATCAGCCCCAGCATTTT. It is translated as CASSRQVGNQPQHF.

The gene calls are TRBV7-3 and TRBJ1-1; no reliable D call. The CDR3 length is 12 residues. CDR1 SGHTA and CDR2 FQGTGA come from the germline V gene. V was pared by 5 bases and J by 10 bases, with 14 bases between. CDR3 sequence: CASSPAAPRAFF. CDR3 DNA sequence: TGTGCCAGCAGCCCAGCCGCTCCGCGAGCTTTCTTT.

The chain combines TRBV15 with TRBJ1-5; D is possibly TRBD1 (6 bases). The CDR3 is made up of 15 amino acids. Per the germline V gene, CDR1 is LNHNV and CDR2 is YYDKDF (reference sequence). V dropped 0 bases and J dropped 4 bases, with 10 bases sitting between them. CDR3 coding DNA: TGTGCCACCAGCAGAGAAACAGGGATTAATCAGCCCCAGCATTTT. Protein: CATSRETGINQPQHF.

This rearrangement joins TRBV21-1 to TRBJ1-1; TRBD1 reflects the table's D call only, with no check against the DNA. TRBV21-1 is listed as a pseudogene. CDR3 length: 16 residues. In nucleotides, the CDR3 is TGTGCCAGCAGCAAAACAGAAATTCAGGGGAATCCTGAAGCTTTCTTT. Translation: CASSKTEIQGNPEAFF.

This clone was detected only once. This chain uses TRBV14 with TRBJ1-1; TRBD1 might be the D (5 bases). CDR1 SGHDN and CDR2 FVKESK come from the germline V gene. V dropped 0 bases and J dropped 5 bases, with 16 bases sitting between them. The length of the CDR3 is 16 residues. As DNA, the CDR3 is TGTGCCAGCAGCCAAGATGACCTTCGAGGGGCGACTGAAGCTTTCTTT. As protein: CASSQDDLRGATEAFF.

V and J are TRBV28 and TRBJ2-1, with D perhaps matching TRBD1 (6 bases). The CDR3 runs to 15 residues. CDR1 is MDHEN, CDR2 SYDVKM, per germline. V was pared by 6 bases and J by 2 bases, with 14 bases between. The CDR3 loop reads CASSMGQPPYNEQFF. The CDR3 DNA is TGTGCCAGCAGCATGGGACAACCCCCCTACAATGAGCAGTTCTTC.

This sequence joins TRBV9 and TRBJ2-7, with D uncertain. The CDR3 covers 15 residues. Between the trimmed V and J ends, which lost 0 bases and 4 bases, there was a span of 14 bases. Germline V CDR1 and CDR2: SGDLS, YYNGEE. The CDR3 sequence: CASSVGAFPQYEQYF. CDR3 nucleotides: TGTGCCAGCAGCGTAGGAGCCTTTCCCCAATACGAGCAGTACTTC.

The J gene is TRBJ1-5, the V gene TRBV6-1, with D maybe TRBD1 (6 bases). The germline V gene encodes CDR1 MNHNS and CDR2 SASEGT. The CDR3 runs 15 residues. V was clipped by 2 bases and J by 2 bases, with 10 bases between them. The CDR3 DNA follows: TGTGCCAGCAGTGAAAGGGGGTTCGGCAATCAGCCCCAGCATTTT. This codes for CASSERGFGNQPQHF.

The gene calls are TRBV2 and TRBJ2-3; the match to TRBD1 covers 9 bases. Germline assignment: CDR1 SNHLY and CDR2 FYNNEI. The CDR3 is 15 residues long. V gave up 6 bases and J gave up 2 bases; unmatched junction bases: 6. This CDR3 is CASSPGQGITDTQYF. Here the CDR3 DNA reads TGTGCCAGCAGCCCGGGACAGGGTATCACAGATACGCAGTATTTT. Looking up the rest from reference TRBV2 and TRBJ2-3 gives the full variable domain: EPEVTQTPSHQVTQMGQEVILRCVPISNHLYFYWYRQILGQKVEFLVSFYNNEISEKSEIFDDQFSVERPDGSNFTLKIRSTKLEDSAMYFCASSPGQGITDTQYFGPGTRLTVL.

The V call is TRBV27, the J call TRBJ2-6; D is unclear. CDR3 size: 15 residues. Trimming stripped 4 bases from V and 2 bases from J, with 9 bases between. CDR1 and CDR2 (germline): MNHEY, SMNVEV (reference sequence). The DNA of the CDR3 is TGTGCCAGCAGTTGGGCAGTGGCTGGGGCCAACGTCCTGACTTTC. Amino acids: CASSWAVAGANVLTF.

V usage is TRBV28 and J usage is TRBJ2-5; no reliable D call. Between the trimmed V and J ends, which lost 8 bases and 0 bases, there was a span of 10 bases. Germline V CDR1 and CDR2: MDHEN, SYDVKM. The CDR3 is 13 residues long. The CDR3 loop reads CASGSGHQETQYF. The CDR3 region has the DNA TGTGCCAGCGGCTCAGGCCACCAAGAGACCCAGTACTTC. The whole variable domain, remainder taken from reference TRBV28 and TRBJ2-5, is DVKVTQSSRYLVKRTGEKVFLECVQDMDHENMFWYRQDPGLGLRLIYFSYDVKMKEKGDIPEGYSVSREKKERFSLILESASTNQTSMYLCASGSGHQETQYFGPGTRLLVL.

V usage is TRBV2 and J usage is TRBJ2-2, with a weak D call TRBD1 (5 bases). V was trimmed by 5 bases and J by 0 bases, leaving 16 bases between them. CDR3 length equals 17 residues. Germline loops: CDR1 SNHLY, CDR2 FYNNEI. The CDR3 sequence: CASSHPGSTSNTGELFF. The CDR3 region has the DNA TGTGCCAGCAGTCATCCAGGGTCAACCTCGAACACCGGGGAGCTGTTTTTT.

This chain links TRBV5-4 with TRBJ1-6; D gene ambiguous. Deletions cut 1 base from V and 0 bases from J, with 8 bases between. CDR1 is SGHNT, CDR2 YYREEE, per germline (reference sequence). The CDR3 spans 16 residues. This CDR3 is CASSLWGSSYNSPLHF. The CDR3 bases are TGTGCCAGCAGCTTGTGGGGTAGCTCCTATAATTCACCCCTCCACTTT.

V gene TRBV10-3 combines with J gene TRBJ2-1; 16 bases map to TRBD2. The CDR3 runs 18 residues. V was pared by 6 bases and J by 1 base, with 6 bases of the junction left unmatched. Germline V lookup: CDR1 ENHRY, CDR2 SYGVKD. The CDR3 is CAIRDGTSGRGSYNEQFF. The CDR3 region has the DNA TGTGCCATCAGAGACGGGACTAGCGGGAGGGGTTCCTACAATGAGCAGTTCTTC.

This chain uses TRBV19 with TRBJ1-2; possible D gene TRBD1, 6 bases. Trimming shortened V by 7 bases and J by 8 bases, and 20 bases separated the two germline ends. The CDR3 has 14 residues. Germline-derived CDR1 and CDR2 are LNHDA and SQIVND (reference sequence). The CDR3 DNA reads TGTGCCAGTAATAACGACCCAGGGGCGAAAGGCTACACCTTC. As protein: CASNNDPGAKGYTF.

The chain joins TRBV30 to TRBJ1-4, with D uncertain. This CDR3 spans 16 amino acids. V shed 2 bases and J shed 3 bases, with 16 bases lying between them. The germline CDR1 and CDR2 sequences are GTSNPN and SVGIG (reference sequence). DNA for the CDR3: TGTGCCTGGAGTCCCTCCTGGGGTGAATCTAATGAAAAACTGTTTTTT. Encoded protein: CAWSPSWGESNEKLFF.

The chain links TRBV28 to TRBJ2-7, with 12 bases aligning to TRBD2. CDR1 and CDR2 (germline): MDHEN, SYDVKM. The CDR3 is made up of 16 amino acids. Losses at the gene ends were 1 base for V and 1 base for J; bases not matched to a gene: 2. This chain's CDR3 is CASSLSLAGGSYEQYF. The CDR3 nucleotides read TGTGCCAGCAGTTTATCACTAGCGGGAGGATCCTACGAGCAGTACTTC. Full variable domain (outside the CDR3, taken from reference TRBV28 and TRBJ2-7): DVKVTQSSRYLVKRTGEKVFLECVQDMDHENMFWYRQDPGLGLRLIYFSYDVKMKEKGDIPEGYSVSREKKERFSLILESASTNQTSMYLCASSLSLAGGSYEQYFGPGTRLTVT.

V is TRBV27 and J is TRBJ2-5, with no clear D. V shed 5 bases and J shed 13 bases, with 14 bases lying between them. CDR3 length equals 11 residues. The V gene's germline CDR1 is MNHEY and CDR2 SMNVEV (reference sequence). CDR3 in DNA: TGTGCCAGCAGTGCCCTTGGAGCAGTGTACTTC. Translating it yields CASSALGAVYF.

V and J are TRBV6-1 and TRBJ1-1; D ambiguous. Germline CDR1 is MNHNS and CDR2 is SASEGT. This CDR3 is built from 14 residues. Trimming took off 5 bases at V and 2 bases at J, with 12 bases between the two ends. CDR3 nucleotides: TGTGCCAGCAGTCCCTACACCGAAAACACTGAAGCTTTCTTT. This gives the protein CASSPYTENTEAFF.

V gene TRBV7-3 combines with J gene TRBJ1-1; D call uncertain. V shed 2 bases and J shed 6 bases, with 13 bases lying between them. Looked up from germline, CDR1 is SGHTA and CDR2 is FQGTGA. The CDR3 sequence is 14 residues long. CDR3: CASSLEGGIPEAFF. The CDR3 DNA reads TGTGCCAGCAGCTTAGAGGGAGGGATCCCTGAAGCTTTCTTT.

In DNA form, the CDR3 reads TGTGCCACCAGCAGAGATTCCATTTCACGGGCCCTCCACTTT. It codes for CATSRDSISRALHF. The chain joins TRBV15 to TRBJ1-6; no clear D gene. The length of the CDR3 is 14 residues. The V gene's germline CDR1 is LNHNV and CDR2 YYDKDF (reference sequence). V lost 0 bases and J 14 bases, leaving 14 bases between the germline ends.

The CDR3 loop is CASSLDGYNEQFF. The CDR3 nucleotides are TGCGCCAGCAGCTTGGACGGGTACAATGAGCAGTTCTTC. V usage is TRBV5-1 and J usage is TRBJ2-1; D is ambiguous. V lost 0 bases, J lost 4 bases, and 5 bases lay in between. The CDR3 is 13 residues long. Per the germline V gene, CDR1 is SGHRS and CDR2 is YFSETQ. Together with reference TRBV5-1 and TRBJ2-1, the CDR3 gives the full variable domain: KAGVTQTPRYLIKTRGQQVTLSCSPISGHRSVSWYQQTPGQGLQFLFEYFSETQRNKGNFPGRFSGRQFSNSRSEMNVSTLELGDSALYLCASSLDGYNEQFFGPGTRLTVL.

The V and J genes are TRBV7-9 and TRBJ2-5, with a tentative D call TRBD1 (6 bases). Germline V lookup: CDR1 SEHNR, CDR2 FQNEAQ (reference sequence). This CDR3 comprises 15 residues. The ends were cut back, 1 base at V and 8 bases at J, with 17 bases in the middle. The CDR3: CASSLGTVQRNTQYF. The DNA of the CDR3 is TGTGCCAGCAGCTTAGGGACAGTACAAAGAAATACCCAGTACTTC.